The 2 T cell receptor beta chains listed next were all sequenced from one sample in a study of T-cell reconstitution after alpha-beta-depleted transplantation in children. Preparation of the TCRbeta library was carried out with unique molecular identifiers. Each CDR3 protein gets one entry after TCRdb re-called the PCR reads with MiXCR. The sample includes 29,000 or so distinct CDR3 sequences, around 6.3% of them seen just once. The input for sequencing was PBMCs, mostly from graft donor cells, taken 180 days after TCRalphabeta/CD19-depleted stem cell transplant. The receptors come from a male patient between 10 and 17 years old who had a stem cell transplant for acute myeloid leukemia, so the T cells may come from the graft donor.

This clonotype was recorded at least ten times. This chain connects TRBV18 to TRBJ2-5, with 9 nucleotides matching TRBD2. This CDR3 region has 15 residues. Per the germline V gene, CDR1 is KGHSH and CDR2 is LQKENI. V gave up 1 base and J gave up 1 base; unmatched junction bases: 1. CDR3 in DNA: TGTGCCAGCTCACCACTAGCGGGGGCCCAAGAGACCCAGTACTTC. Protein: CASSPLAGAQETQYF.

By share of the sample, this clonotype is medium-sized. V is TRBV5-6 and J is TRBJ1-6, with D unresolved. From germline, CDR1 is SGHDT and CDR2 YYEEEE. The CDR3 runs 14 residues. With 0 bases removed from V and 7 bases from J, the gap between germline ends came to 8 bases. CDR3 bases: TGTGCCAGCAGCTTGGAAGGTCTCAATTCACCCCTCCACTTT. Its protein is CASSLEGLNSPLHF.